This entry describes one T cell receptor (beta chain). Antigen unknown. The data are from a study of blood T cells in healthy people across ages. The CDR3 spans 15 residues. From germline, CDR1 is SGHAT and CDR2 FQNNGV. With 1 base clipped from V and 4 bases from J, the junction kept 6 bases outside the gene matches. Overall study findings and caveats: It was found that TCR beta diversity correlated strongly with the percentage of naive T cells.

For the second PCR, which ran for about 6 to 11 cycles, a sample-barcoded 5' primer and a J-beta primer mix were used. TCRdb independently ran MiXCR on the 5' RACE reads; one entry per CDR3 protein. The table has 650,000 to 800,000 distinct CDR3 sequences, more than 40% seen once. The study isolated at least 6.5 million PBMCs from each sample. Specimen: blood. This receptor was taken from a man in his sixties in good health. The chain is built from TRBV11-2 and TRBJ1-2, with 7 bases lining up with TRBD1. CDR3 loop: CASSLVRGQSYGYTF. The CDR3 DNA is TGTGCCAGCAGCTTAGTTAGGGGACAGTCCTATGGCTACACCTTC. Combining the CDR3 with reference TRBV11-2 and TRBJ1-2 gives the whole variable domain EAGVAQSPRYKIIEKRQSVAFWCNPISGHATLYWYQQILGQGPKLLIQFQNNGVVDDSQLPKDRFSAERLKGVDSTLKIQPAKLEDSAVYLCASSLVRGQSYGYTFGSGTRLTVV.